This T cell receptor beta chain appears in the sequencing data of a study of T cell responses to AZD1222 COVID-19 vaccine (dated by TCRdb to the early 2020s). About the study as a whole: AZD1222 recipients given second doses at about 4 weeks or at about 12 weeks were pooled, since spike-specific TCR depth and breadth were not found to differ between the two schedules. TCR sequencing was performed for 230 to 250 trial participants, of whom approximately 200 were given two doses of AZD1222 and roughly 25 were given two doses of MenACWY control vaccine. Enrollment into the trials was organized by age into subgroups of 18-55, 56-69 and 70-plus years, and those subgroups contained approximately 150, 30 and 60 TCR-sequenced participants, respectively. The paper's findings and limits, for the study overall: CD4 TCRs associated with the vaccine covered the entire spike protein, and the dominant responses were in regions 160-218 and 743-854. Spike-specific TCR breadth and depth rose significantly after two AZD1222 doses compared with day 0 and with MenACWY recipients. Reportedly, almost half of the unique spike-specific TCRs recognized epitopes lying outside the regions that are mutated in the B.1.351 and B.1.1.7 variants. No day 14 peak-response samples were available, so repertoires were characterized only after the peak T cell response. Most participants were white British and females outnumbered males, and the authors suggested that clonal diversity may have been underestimated. Only six AZD1222 recipients were SARS-CoV-2 seropositive at baseline, limiting conclusions about previously exposed vaccinees. In the small 56-69-year group, the increase in depth fell short of significance, most likely because of low power.

As regards this clone: The antigen it binds to is not known. No much larger clone is present one base from it, and per-base qualities are unavailable.

The CDR3 regions of human TCRbeta chains were analyzed by immunosequencing. The original pipeline was this. TCRs in the repertoires were compared against a reference library of SARS-CoV-2-specific TCRs that had been generated with the MIRA antigen-specificity platform. Breadth was defined as the fraction of unique TCRs that were SARS-CoV-2-associated, and depth was defined as the fraction of total T cells that were SARS-CoV-2-associated. Using the MIRA data, every spike-specific TCR was mapped to the spike region that the TCR reacted to and assigned to either a CD4 or a CD8 class. Log10-transformed breadth and depth values were compared by one-way ANOVA with Sidak's multiple comparisons tests. TCRdb re-hosts the immuneACCESS table, in-frame sequences only. Its copies lack some clones; in the studies checked, an unresolved V gene accounts for under half of them, and the cause for the rest is not known. For V, J and clone size, that table is used; D and trimming come from the DNA. In this sample the table shows around 170,000 clones, 90% of which occur a single time. The biggest ten clones account for about 1.6% of the sample.

What this sample's time point label stands for: baseline before first vaccination. The vaccinee samples were drawn from two UK trials, COV001 and COV002, one of which was a single-blind randomized controlled phase 2/3 trial testing AZD1222 (ChAdOx1 nCoV-19) in healthy adults. For TCRbeta chain sequencing, PBMC samples from trial participants were taken at day 0 and at day 28 after the second dose. The germline V gene (reference sequence) specifies SGHNT as CDR1 and YYREEE as CDR2. Relative to germline, V is 0 bases shorter and J is 6 bases shorter, with 10 bases between their ends. Taken from cysteine to phenylalanine, the CDR3 has 13 residues. The DNA shown is the 39-base CDR3, in frame from base 1.

The specimen comprised peripheral blood, sampled on day 0 of AZD1222 vaccination. The chain is assembled from TRBV5-4 and TRBJ2-7, and perhaps TRBD1 as D gene, on 5 matching bases. The receptor was isolated from an adult in good health. The CDR3 protein is CASSLGQPSEQYF. Read as DNA, the sequence is TGTGCCAGCAGCTTGGGACAGCCCTCCGAGCAGTACTTC.